This TCR beta chain was sequenced during a study of T cell responses to AZD1222 COVID-19 vaccine. General study results and limits: No day 14 peak samples; only post-peak repertoires were characterized. Spike-specific TCRs gained breadth and depth after people received two AZD1222 doses. Vaccine-associated CD4 TCRs spanned spike, dominant at 160-218 and 743-854. Clonal diversity was possibly underestimated, and the donors were mostly white British, with more females.

Some clones are missing from TCRdb's copy, which holds only in-frame ones; the method was immunoSEQ multiplex PCR. This table has some 100,000 clones, more than 75% appearing once. On this clone itself: Its antigen is still unknown.

Germline V lookup: CDR1 SGHNT, CDR2 YYREEE (reference sequence). This CDR3 comprises 12 residues. Trimming cost V 4 bases and J 6 bases, with 7 bases left between them. The sequence derives from an adult who received the AZD1222 COVID-19 vaccine. Sequences were derived from peripheral blood, sampled 28 days after the second AZD1222 dose. The V call is TRBV5-4, the J call TRBJ2-2; D not resolved. This chain's CDR3 is CASSGVPGELFF. In nucleotides, the CDR3 is TGTGCCAGCAGCGGGGTTCCCGGGGAGCTGTTTTTT.